These 15 T cell receptor beta chains came from one sample sequenced in a study of blood T cell repertoires in COVID-19 (TCRdb year 2020). The library was made by the immunoSEQ multiplex PCR assay. What TCRdb holds here is the immuneACCESS table cut down to in-frame rearrangements. Part of the clones is not present; checked against another copy, under half of the missing clones reflect an unresolved V gene, and the others are unexplained. Within this sample are a few hundred thousand clones, with roughly 82% of them counted one time only. Around 1.5% of the sample lies in the top ten. Sequencing was performed on peripheral blood. The receptors derive from a woman between 40 and 55 years old who had recovered from COVID-19.

The J gene is TRBJ1-2, the V gene TRBV5-1, with 7 bases that match TRBD1. Unmatched junction bases numbered 4, after V lost 5 bases and J lost 3 bases. Germline lookup yields CDR1 SGHRS and CDR2 YFSETQ. The CDR3 covers 13 residues. CDR3 amino acids: CASRPTGDYGYTF. CDR3 nucleotide sequence: TGCGCCAGCAGACCTACAGGGGACTATGGCTACACCTTC. The full variable domain, in which reference TRBV5-1 and TRBJ1-2 provide the parts outside the CDR3, is KAGVTQTPRYLIKTRGQQVTLSCSPISGHRSVSWYQQTPGQGLQFLFEYFSETQRNKGNFPGRFSGRQFSNSRSEMNVSTLELGDSALYLCASRPTGDYGYTFGSGTRLTVV.

The chain uses TRBV6-2 or TRBV6-3 and TRBJ2-5; D remains ambiguous. Per germline, CDR1 MNHEY and CDR2 SVGEGT. The CDR3 extends over 14 amino acids. The V end was cut by 2 bases, the J end by 7 bases, with 14 bases between. The DNA of the CDR3 is TGTGCCAGCAGTTACCCCCCAGTCAGTGGGACCCAGTACTTC. It is translated as CASSYPPVSGTQYF.

The V call is TRBV30, the J call TRBJ1-5; 7 nucleotides agree with TRBD1. This CDR3 comprises 13 residues. J gave up 5 bases and V 3 bases, and 4 bases lay outside the gene matches. Germline CDR1 GTSNPN, CDR2 SVGIG (reference sequence). The CDR3 region has the DNA TGTGCCTGGAGCACCGGGACAGATCAGCCCCAGCATTTT. This sequence encodes CAWSTGTDQPQHF.

The chain combines TRBV10-1 with TRBJ2-7, with 14 bases lining up with TRBD2. CDR3 length: 16 residues. V lost 5 bases, J lost 5 bases, and 8 bases stayed unmatched. In germline, CDR1 is WNHNN, CDR2 SYGVQD (reference sequence). CDR3 loop: CASSRRLAGGRDEQYF. As DNA, the CDR3 is TGCGCCAGCAGTAGGAGACTAGCGGGGGGGCGGGACGAGCAGTACTTC.

This clone was seen only a few times. This chain links TRBV11-2 with TRBJ2-7; 7 positions match TRBD1. CDR1 and CDR2 (germline): SGHAT, FQNNGV. V shed 5 bases, J shed 3 bases, and the junction held 4 bases outside the gene matches. The CDR3 length is 13 residues. The CDR3 DNA is TGTGCCAGCAGCCCCGGGACAGACTACGAGCAGTACTTC. Translated: CASSPGTDYEQYF.

V is TRBV6-6 and J is TRBJ2-7; 7 positions match TRBD2. This CDR3 region has 12 residues. Germline CDR1 reads MNHNY; CDR2 reads SVGAGI (reference sequence). J gave up 6 bases and V 8 bases, and 7 bases lay outside the gene matches. This CDR3 reads CASARSGAEQYF. In DNA, the CDR3 is TGTGCCAGCGCCCGAAGCGGGGCCGAGCAGTACTTC.

This clone was found once. This chain uses TRBV24-1 with TRBJ2-2; TRBD1 matches 9 bases. V lost 4 bases, J lost 6 bases, and 5 bases stayed unmatched. CDR1 KGHDR and CDR2 SFDVKD come from the germline V gene. The CDR3 covers 15 residues. The CDR3 DNA follows: TGTGCCACCAGTGAGGGCCGACAGGGGGCCGGGGAGCTGTTTTTT. It encodes CATSEGRQGAGELFF.

The J gene is TRBJ2-3, the V gene TRBV9; tentative D call: TRBD1 (5 bases). With 1 base removed from V and 0 bases from J, the gap between germline ends came to 9 bases. CDR3 size: 15 residues. Per germline, CDR1 SGDLS and CDR2 YYNGEE. The CDR3 sequence: CASSVRQISTDTQYF. CDR3 nucleotides: TGTGCCAGCAGCGTACGACAGATTAGCACAGATACGCAGTATTTT.

The chain carries TRBV27 and TRBJ1-4; weak D call: TRBD1 (5 bases). The CDR3 loop spans 13 amino acids. CDR1 is MNHEY and CDR2 is SMNVEV in the germline V gene (reference sequence). V lost 4 bases, J lost 8 bases, and 11 bases lay in between. The CDR3 bases are TGTGCCAGCAGTTCGCAGGGAAGGGAAAAACTGTTTTTT. It encodes CASSSQGREKLFF.

This chain links TRBV10-3 with TRBJ2-5, with TRBD2 matching over 7 bases. This CDR3 is 14 amino acids long. Germline lookup yields CDR1 ENHRY and CDR2 SYGVKD. J was trimmed by 6 bases and V by 0 bases; bases with no gene match: 4. CDR3 coding DNA: TGTGCCATCAGTGAGTCGGGGAGGGAACAGACCCAGTACTTC. Translation: CAISESGREQTQYF.

V is TRBV7-8 and J is TRBJ1-4, with D possibly TRBD1 on 5 matching bases. CDR3 length: 16 residues. Germline CDR1 SGHVS, CDR2 FQNEAQ. V lost 1 base and J lost 7, with 16 bases in between. This CDR3 is CASSLVPAGKGEKLFF. The CDR3 DNA is TGTGCCAGCAGCTTAGTCCCGGCAGGGAAGGGTGAAAAACTGTTTTTT.

This chain connects TRBV18 to TRBJ2-2; D remains ambiguous. In germline, CDR1 is KGHSH, CDR2 LQKENI. This CDR3 spans 14 amino acids. With 5 bases removed from V and 2 bases from J, the gap between germline ends came to 9 bases. In DNA, the CDR3 is TGTGCCAGCTCAGGAGATAGTAACACCGGGGAGCTGTTTTTT. It specifies CASSGDSNTGELFF.

The genes are TRBV3-1 (or the pseudogene TRBV3-2) and TRBJ1-2; a weak D match, TRBD1 (5 bases). Germline assignment: CDR1 LGHDT and CDR2 YNNKEL (reference sequence). There are 15 residues in the CDR3. The germline V and J ends were trimmed by 4 bases and 8 bases, with 20 bases remaining between them. The CDR3 coding sequence is TGTGCCAGCAGCCCAGGGACTAGACAAGGGTCCGGCTACACCTTC. Amino acids: CASSPGTRQGSGYTF.

The V and J genes are TRBV27 and TRBJ1-4; 9 bases agree with TRBD1. After removal of 4 bases from V and 3 bases from J, the junction contained 3 bases not matched to a gene. This CDR3 region has 15 residues. Germline V gene lookup returns CDR1 MNHEY and CDR2 SMNVEV (reference sequence). CDR3 in DNA: TGTGCCAGCAGTTCCCACAGGGGGCCTAATGAAAAACTGTTTTTT. This codes for CASSSHRGPNEKLFF.

The chain has TRBV5-5 and TRBJ1-5; the match to TRBD1 covers 9 bases. The CDR3 totals 15 residues. CDR1 is SGHKS and CDR2 is YYEKEE in the germline V gene (reference sequence). V dropped 4 bases and J dropped 5; count of bases not matched to a gene: 7. The CDR3 loop reads CASSAGTGFDQPQHF. As DNA, the CDR3 is TGTGCCAGCAGCGCCGGGACAGGGTTCGATCAGCCCCAGCATTTT.